Given below is one TCR beta chain in context. Antigen specificity is unknown. Unmatched junction bases numbered 7, after V lost 5 bases and J lost 14 bases. Per the germline V gene, CDR1 is MDHEN and CDR2 is SYDVKM. CDR3 length: 12 residues. This specimen comes from a study of cytomegalovirus exposure and HLA in healthy donors. Findings and caveats of the study: The tendency of first-cohort TCR clusters to co-occur in the roughly 130 validation repertoires emerged from a later analysis. TCR sequences were mostly rare, though some public TCRs occurred in many donors.

The table came from immunoSEQ multiplex PCR; TCRdb's copy has only in-frame clones and leaves some out. The sample has over 200,000 clones; around 90% are singletons. The material sequenced was PBMCs. The sequence was collected from a woman under 30 in good health and CMV-seronegative. V is TRBV28 and J is TRBJ2-1, with 9 bases that match TRBD2. CDR3 bases: TGTGCCAGCAGTACCGGAAGCGGGGGGAAGTTCTTC. Encoded protein: CASSTGSGGKFF.